Listed here are 8 T cell receptor beta chains from one sample, sequenced in a study of T cell repertoires in cytomegalovirus infection (dated by TCRdb to about 2019). Their antigens remain unidentified. Reads for this sample came from an Illumina HiSeq 1500. The public sequencing data were trimmed at Q25 with fastp and processed into clonotypes with MiXCR by TCRdb, which kept only in-frame beta chains. Every entry covers one CDR3 protein and lists the most common genes and DNA from its rows. Here the sample has fewer than 1,000,000 distinct CDR3 sequences; 31% occur a single time. The top ten hold around 15% of the sample. The meaning of the sample's treatment or condition label: in vitro stimulation with specific CMV peptide epitopes to enrich CMV-specific T cells. The source was cultured CD8+ T cells from PBMCs, collected from culture after CMV antigen stimulation. The receptors stem from a human donor in good health (CMV status not recorded). Some clones in this sample may be carry-over from other donors' samples.

In its sample, this clonotype was seen a few times. The V gene is TRBV7-8, the J gene TRBJ1-4, with no clear D. CDR3 length equals 14 residues. Germline V CDR1 and CDR2: SGHVS, FQNEAQ. Trimming shortened V by 1 base and J by 5 bases, and 8 bases separated the two germline ends. CDR3 region: CASSLGRKNEKLFF. CDR3 nucleotides: TGTGCCAGCAGCTTAGGACGGAAAAATGAAAAACTGTTTTTT.

The chain recombines TRBV5-4 with TRBJ2-1, with a tentative D call TRBD1 (5 bases). This CDR3 has 14 amino acids. The V end was cut by 4 bases, the J end by 8 bases, with 16 bases between. Germline values: CDR1 SGHNT, CDR2 YYREEE (reference sequence). The CDR3 protein is CASSQGEVGDEQFF. DNA for the CDR3: TGTGCCAGCAGCCAGGGCGAGGTGGGCGATGAGCAGTTCTTC.

This clonotype was detected a few times. CDR3 coding DNA: TGTGCCAGCAACCGCCTTGGGCGAAACACTGAAGCTTTCTTT. Translating gives CASNRLGRNTEAFF. This chain links TRBV25-1 with TRBJ1-1, with D unclear. The V end lost 7 bases, the J end lost 2 bases, and 14 bases lay between the germline ends. Germline V gene lookup returns CDR1 MGHDK and CDR2 SYGVNS. The CDR3 runs 14 residues.

This chain uses TRBV2 with TRBJ2-7; D unresolved. In germline, CDR1 is SNHLY, CDR2 FYNNEI. V dropped 4 bases and J dropped 0 bases, with 7 bases sitting between them. The CDR3 totals 13 residues. CDR3 residues: CASSVYSSYEQYF. CDR3 in DNA: TGTGCCAGCAGTGTATATAGCTCCTACGAGCAGTACTTC.

CDR3 sequence (DNA): TGTGCCAGCACCTCGACCGCGGACTCCTACAATGAGCAGTTCTTC. It yields the protein CASTSTADSYNEQFF. The chain uses TRBV12-3 or TRBV12-4 and TRBJ2-1; no definite D call. This CDR3 region has 15 residues. The V gene lost 7 bases and the J gene lost 0 bases, with 13 bases spanning the gap.

There are a few counts of this clonotype. The J gene is TRBJ1-2, the V gene TRBV6-2 or TRBV6-3, with a possible D match to TRBD1 (5 bases). Germline values: CDR1 MNHEY, CDR2 SVGEGT. The CDR3 is 16 amino acids. Trimming stripped 1 base from V and 0 bases from J, with 12 bases between. The CDR3 is CASSYYLQGSNYGYTF. The CDR3 bases are TGTGCCAGCAGTTACTACCTCCAGGGCTCTAACTATGGCTACACCTTC.

Of note for this clonotype: Germline is not matched at one junction end, which may reflect a read error. This sequence joins TRBV4-1 and TRBJ2-1, with D unresolved. The CDR3 contains 11 residues. Germline V lookup: CDR1 MGHRA, CDR2 YSYEKL. The CDR3 bases are TGTGCCAGCTCCCAAGGGCGTGAGCAGTTCTTC. Translation: CASSQGREQFF.

This clonotype was seen a handful of times. This sequence joins TRBV6-1 and TRBJ1-5, with TRBD1 matching 9 bases. Trimming at V came to 6 bases and at J to 3 bases, leaving 9 bases not matched to a gene. Germline values: CDR1 MNHNS, CDR2 SASEGT. The CDR3 length is 16 residues. DNA of the CDR3: TGTGCCAGCAGCCCCAGGGACAGGGAGCTCAATCAGCCCCAGCATTTT. It yields the protein CASSPRDRELNQPQHF.